Listed here are 20 T cell receptor beta chains from one sample, sequenced in a study of regulatory T cells in long-lasting Graves disease. Time point reported: persistent/refractory GD, antithyroid drugs over 5 years with positive TRAb. Researchers made the TCR library from RNA that was extracted from PBMCs. To make TCR beta libraries, researchers used iRepertoire HTBI primers and Arm-PCR of CDR3 regions. Via MiXCR, TCRdb re-called the multiplex PCR reads, giving one row per CDR3 protein. The sample consists of approximately 400,000 distinct CDR3 sequences, roughly 24% of them appearing once. The material sequenced was peripheral blood mononuclear cells (PBMCs), taken when the disease was refractory, from a patient treated with antithyroid drugs. The receptors shown here come from a woman aged 40 to 49 with Graves disease.

The sample holds a few counts of this clonotype. This chain joins TRBV7-8 and TRBJ2-2, with 7 positions matching TRBD1. The CDR3 length is 15 residues. V was clipped by 3 bases and J by 7 bases; unmatched bases: 8. The germline CDR1 and CDR2 sequences are SGHVS and FQNEAQ. CDR3 residues: CASSLTGRRSGELFF. The CDR3 nucleotides read TGTGCCAGCAGCTTGACAGGGCGTAGGAGCGGGGAGCTGTTTTTT.

This clonotype occurred many times. The chain uses TRBV12-3 or TRBV12-4 and TRBJ1-5; a weak D match, TRBD1 (6 bases). The CDR3 runs 15 residues. Between the trimmed V and J ends, which lost 5 bases and 1 base, there was a span of 12 bases. The CDR3 DNA sequence: TGTGCCAGCAGTCTACAGGGCGTCAGCAATCAGCCCCAGCATTTT. Residues: CASSLQGVSNQPQHF.

There are many counts of this clonotype. The rearrangement uses TRBV12-3 or TRBV12-4 and TRBJ1-1; weak D call: TRBD1 (5 bases). There are 14 residues in the CDR3. V lost 5 bases to trimming and J lost 1 base, with 11 bases between them. The CDR3 spells CASSTLGGNTEAFF. Written as DNA, the CDR3 is TGTGCCAGCAGTACGCTGGGGGGGAACACTGAAGCTTTCTTT.

The CDR3 sequence: CASRPAGNSYEQYF. The CDR3 DNA sequence: TGTGCCAGCAGGCCAGCGGGGAATTCCTACGAGCAGTACTTC. This chain connects TRBV2 to TRBJ2-7, with 7 bases aligning to TRBD2. CDR1 and CDR2 (germline): SNHLY, FYNNEI. CDR3 size: 14 residues. J lost 1 base, V lost 6 bases, and 6 bases had no gene match.

J is TRBJ1-5 and V is TRBV28, with TRBD1 as a possible D gene (5 bases). Germline V CDR1 and CDR2: MDHEN, SYDVKM. V was clipped by 3 bases and J by 11 bases, with 17 bases between them. This CDR3 region has 14 residues. CDR3 sequence reads: CASSFGPGLGAQHF. CDR3 in DNA: TGTGCCAGCAGTTTTGGTCCGGGCCTGGGGGCCCAGCATTTT.

This clonotype was recorded at least ten times. This chain joins TRBV29-1 and TRBJ2-5; D unresolved. Per germline, CDR1 SQVTM and CDR2 ANQGSEA. The CDR3 extends over 15 amino acids. V shed 3 bases and J shed 3 bases, with 17 bases lying between them. CDR3 amino acids: CSVEVRPSWEETQYF. The CDR3, as DNA: TGCAGCGTTGAGGTTCGCCCGTCATGGGAAGAGACCCAGTACTTC.

This clonotype was observed at least ten times. This chain joins TRBV2 and TRBJ1-1; D gene unclear. Trimming shortened V by 9 bases and J by 1 base, and 6 bases separated the two germline ends. The germline CDR1 and CDR2 sequences are SNHLY and FYNNEI. The CDR3 contains 11 residues. The DNA for the CDR3 is TGTGCCAGTGCAGGGAACACTGAAGCTTTCTTT. It codes for CASAGNTEAFF. Combining the CDR3 with reference TRBV2 and TRBJ1-1 gives the whole variable domain EPEVTQTPSHQVTQMGQEVILRCVPISNHLYFYWYRQILGQKVEFLVSFYNNEISEKSEIFDDQFSVERPDGSNFTLKIRSTKLEDSAMYFCASAGNTEAFFGQGTRLTVV.

This clonotype was found a few times. The junction departs from the called germline gene at one end, perhaps through a read error. The J gene is TRBJ2-5, the V gene TRBV14; TRBD1 is a possible D gene (5 bases). The germline gives CDR1 SGHDN, CDR2 FVKESK. CDR3 length: 14 amino acids. This CDR3 reads CASNQDPGQETQYF. CDR3 coding DNA: TGTGCCAGCAACCAAGATCCAGGGCAAGAGACCCAGTACTTC. Supplemented by reference TRBV14 and TRBJ2-5, the full variable domain reads EAGVTQFPSHSVIEKGQTVTLRCDPISGHDNLYWYRRVMGKEIKFLLHFVKESKQDESGMPNNRFLAERTGGTYSTLKVQPAELEDSGVYFCASNQDPGQETQYFGPGTRLLVL.

This clonotype was picked up many times. V is TRBV15 and J is TRBJ2-5; perhaps TRBD2 as D (6 bases). V was cut by 2 bases and J by 4 bases, with 8 bases left in between. CDR3 length equals 13 residues. Germline CDR1 is LNHNV and CDR2 is YYDKDF (reference sequence). For the CDR3, the DNA is TGTGCCACCAGCAGACAGGGAGGAGAGACCCAGTACTTC. The encoded protein is CATSRQGGETQYF. Combining the CDR3 with reference TRBV15 and TRBJ2-5 gives the whole variable domain DAMVIQNPRYQVTQFGKPVTLSCSQTLNHNVMYWYQQKSSQAPKLLFHYYDKDFNNEADTPDNFQSRRPNTSFCFLDIRSPGLGDTAMYLCATSRQGGETQYFGPGTRLLVL.

This sequence joins TRBV6-1 and TRBJ1-6, with 7 bases matching TRBD1. Per germline, CDR1 MNHNS and CDR2 SASEGT. The CDR3 loop spans 15 amino acids. V gave up 10 bases and J gave up 8 bases; unmatched junction bases: 14. CDR3 loop: CATTTMDRFDSPLHF. The CDR3 nucleotides are TGTGCCACAACAACAATGGACAGGTTTGATTCACCCCTCCACTTT.

This clonotype was observed many times. The chain is built from TRBV28 and TRBJ1-1; D not resolved. The CDR3 extends over 13 amino acids. The germline V gene encodes CDR1 MDHEN and CDR2 SYDVKM. The germline V and J ends were trimmed by 7 bases and 0 bases, with 9 bases remaining between them. The CDR3 DNA follows: TGTGCCAGCACCGACCCCATGAACACTGAAGCTTTCTTT. Translating gives CASTDPMNTEAFF.

This clonotype was counted ten times or more. The rearrangement links TRBV28 to TRBJ2-7; TRBD2 agrees at 10 bases. This CDR3 is 16 amino acids long. J gave up 7 bases and V 1 base, and 10 bases lay outside the gene matches. Germline CDR1 reads MDHEN; CDR2 reads SYDVKM. The CDR3 region has the DNA TGTGCCAGCAGTTTATCATCTAGCGGGAGTGGGGGGGAGCAGTACTTC. It encodes CASSLSSSGSGGEQYF.

This clonotype has just a few counts. This rearrangement joins TRBV20-1 to TRBJ2-1; the match to TRBD1 covers 7 bases. The trim removed 6 bases at V and 6 bases at J, leaving 8 bases unmatched. The CDR3 covers 13 residues. Germline V gene sequence: CDR1 DFQATT, CDR2 SNEGSKA (reference sequence). In nucleotides, the CDR3 is TGCAGTGCGTTCCGGACAGGCGGCAATGAGCAGTTCTTC. Protein: CSAFRTGGNEQFF.

This clonotype was counted at least ten times. The chain links TRBV2 to TRBJ2-7, with 7 bases aligning to TRBD1. V dropped 6 bases and J dropped 0; count of bases not matched to a gene: 11. This CDR3 region has 16 residues. From germline, CDR1 is SNHLY and CDR2 FYNNEI. CDR3 region: CASRSVATGSSYEQYF. The DNA of the CDR3 is TGTGCCAGCAGGAGCGTCGCGACAGGGAGCTCCTACGAGCAGTACTTC.

The sample holds one count of this clonotype. This chain joins TRBV5-1 and TRBJ2-2; D is uncertain. The CDR3 sequence is 15 residues long. Per the germline V gene, CDR1 is SGHRS and CDR2 is YFSETQ. The ends were cut back, 1 base at V and 7 bases at J, with 14 bases in the middle. In DNA form, the CDR3 reads TGCGCCAGCAGCTTGAAAGTGGAAGCGTACGGGGAGCTGTTTTTT. As protein: CASSLKVEAYGELFF.

The gene calls are TRBV5-1 and TRBJ1-4, with 11 bases lining up with TRBD1. There are 15 residues in the CDR3. In germline, CDR1 is SGHRS, CDR2 YFSETQ. The trim removed 1 base at V and 8 bases at J, leaving 4 bases unmatched. Written as DNA, the CDR3 is TGCGCCAGCAGCTTGTTGGACAGGGGGCAAGAAAAACTGTTTTTT. Translation: CASSLLDRGQEKLFF.

In regard to this clonotype: One junction end disagrees with the germline gene, perhaps due to a read error. The chain joins TRBV6-4 to TRBJ1-2; D ambiguous. The CDR3 covers 10 residues. CDR1 MRHNA and CDR2 SNTAGT come from the germline V gene. CDR3 amino acids: CAGRTRGYTF. In DNA, the CDR3 is TGTGCCGGCAGAACGCGGGGCTACACCTTC.

This rearrangement joins TRBV7-2 to TRBJ1-2; TRBD1 might be the D (6 bases). In germline, CDR1 is SGHTA, CDR2 FQGNSA. The CDR3 spans 14 residues. V lost 5 bases, J lost 4 bases, and 14 bases lay in between. CDR3 DNA sequence: TGTGCCAGCAGCCCGAAGGGGGGTACCTATGGCTACACCTTC. As protein: CASSPKGGTYGYTF.

The J gene is TRBJ2-1, the V gene TRBV14; no clear D. The V end was cut by 1 base, the J end by 5 bases, with 3 bases between. From germline, CDR1 is SGHDN and CDR2 FVKESK. This CDR3 comprises 12 residues. CDR3 amino acids: CASSQAHNEQFF. The CDR3 DNA is TGTGCCAGCAGCCAAGCCCACAATGAGCAGTTCTTC.

This clonotype came up many times. This chain links TRBV6-1 with TRBJ2-2; D is unresolved. Per the germline V gene, CDR1 is MNHNS and CDR2 is SASEGT. The CDR3 is made up of 13 amino acids. V dropped 2 bases and J dropped 1 base, with 2 bases sitting between them. CDR3 loop: CASSELNTGELFF. In DNA form, the CDR3 reads TGTGCCAGCAGTGAATTGAACACCGGGGAGCTGTTTTTT.